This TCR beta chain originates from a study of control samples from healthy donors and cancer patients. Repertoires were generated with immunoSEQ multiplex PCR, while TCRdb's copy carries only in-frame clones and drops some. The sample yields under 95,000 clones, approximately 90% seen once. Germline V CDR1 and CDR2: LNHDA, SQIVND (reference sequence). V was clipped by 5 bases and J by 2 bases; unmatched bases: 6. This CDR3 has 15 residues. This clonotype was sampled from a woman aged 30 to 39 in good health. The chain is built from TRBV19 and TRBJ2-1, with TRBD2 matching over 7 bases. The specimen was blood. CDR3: CASSQWGGTYNEQFF. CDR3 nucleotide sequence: TGTGCCAGTAGTCAGTGGGGAGGGACCTACAATGAGCAGTTCTTC.